Following are 8 T cell receptor beta chains from one sample sequenced in a study of blood T cell repertoires in COVID-19 (dated by TCRdb to the early 2020s). Libraries were prepared through the immunoSEQ multiplex PCR assay. The table was pulled from immuneACCESS by TCRdb, which kept in-frame rearrangements only. Such tables lose some clones; where checked, under half of the loss comes from unresolved V genes, and the rest has no known cause. The sample data list 250,000 or so clones, and around nine tenths of these were observed just once. The ten most abundant clones make up about 8.6% of the sample. The sequenced sample consisted of peripheral blood. The receptors originated from a man in his forties or fifties with active or convalescent COVID-19.

Only a few counts were recorded for this clone. The V and J genes are TRBV7-2 and TRBJ1-4; a possible D gene is TRBD1 (6 bases). In germline, CDR1 is SGHTA, CDR2 FQGNSA. Trimming left V 5 bases short and J 8 bases short, with 21 bases between. The CDR3 contains 16 residues. For the CDR3, the DNA is TGTGCCAGCAGCCGCTTCATACAGGGAGACGACGAAAAACTGTTTTTT. Translating gives CASSRFIQGDDEKLFF.

V gene TRBV5-4 combines with J gene TRBJ1-1; 10 bases line up with TRBD1. CDR1 SGHNT and CDR2 YYREEE come from the germline V gene (reference sequence). V lost 4 bases and J lost 5; bases outside the gene matches: 8. This CDR3 is 15 amino acids long. For the CDR3, the DNA is TGTGCCAGCAGCAACGACAGGGGGCCCGGGACTGAAGCTTTCTTT. Translation gives CASSNDRGPGTEAFF.

The chain links TRBV5-5 to TRBJ2-7, with no clear D. The germline V gene encodes CDR1 SGHKS and CDR2 YYEKEE (reference sequence). V was shortened by 0 bases and J by 3 bases, with 13 bases between the two germline ends. CDR3 length: 15 amino acids. CDR3 amino acids: CASSLGLPPGYEQYF. In nucleotides, the CDR3 is TGTGCCAGCAGCTTGGGACTTCCCCCGGGCTACGAGCAGTACTTC.

The chain joins TRBV10-3 to TRBJ2-3; TRBD2 might be the D (6 bases). CDR3 length: 14 amino acids. From germline, CDR1 is ENHRY and CDR2 SYGVKD. V gave up 4 bases and J gave up 2 bases, with 10 bases separating them. Written as DNA, the CDR3 is TGTGCCATCAGTGGGGCGGGGAACACAGATACGCAGTATTTT. It is translated as CAISGAGNTDTQYF.

The genes are TRBV12-3 or TRBV12-4 and TRBJ1-5; 9 positions agree with TRBD1. The CDR3 extends over 13 amino acids. Trimming at V came to 7 bases and at J to 8 bases, leaving 6 bases not matched to a gene. CDR3 bases: TGTGCCAGCAATCAGGACAGGGGTGAGCCCCAGCATTTT. Protein product: CASNQDRGEPQHF.

This chain connects TRBV6-4 to TRBJ2-3, with a tentative D call TRBD1 (5 bases). This CDR3 is built from 15 residues. The ends were cut back, 5 bases at V and 0 bases at J, with 12 bases in the middle. Germline V gene lookup returns CDR1 MRHNA and CDR2 SNTAGT. The CDR3 DNA reads as TGTGCCAGCAGTAGGACATACCCTAGCACAGATACGCAGTATTTT. This codes for CASSRTYPSTDTQYF.

The rearrangement uses TRBV18 and TRBJ1-6, with 7 positions matching TRBD1. The CDR3 runs to 16 residues. Losses at the gene ends were 1 base for V and 10 bases for J; bases not matched to a gene: 10. Germline V CDR1 and CDR2: KGHSH, LQKENI. In nucleotides, the CDR3 is TGTGCCAGCTCACCACGGGTGACAGGGAAAGAATCACCCCTCCACTTT. Residues: CASSPRVTGKESPLHF.

The genes are TRBV10-3 and TRBJ2-1; 7 nucleotides agree with TRBD2. This CDR3 region has 17 residues. With V trimmed by 0 bases and J by 5 bases, 10 bases remained unmatched. CDR1 is ENHRY and CDR2 is SYGVKD in the germline V gene. This CDR3 reads CAISESPLEAGDNEQFF. CDR3 in DNA: TGTGCCATCAGTGAGTCACCCTTGGAGGCGGGGGACAATGAGCAGTTCTTC.